This T cell receptor (beta chain) appears in the sequencing data of a study of T-cell reconstitution after alpha-beta-depleted transplantation in children. This clonotype has ten or more counts. The antigen remains undetermined. As it was prepared, the TCRbeta library received unique molecular identifiers. TCRdb re-called the PCR reads with MiXCR, one entry per CDR3 protein. The sample holds hundreds of thousands of distinct CDR3 sequences; 10% are singletons and the top ten take approximately 7%. Study-wide results and limits: Several hundred expanded graft clones reportedly were the source of alpha-beta T cells about two months after transplant.

CDR1 and CDR2 (germline): MDHEN, SYDVKM. J was trimmed by 2 bases and V by 3 bases; bases with no gene match: 14. CDR3 length: 19 amino acids. The J gene is TRBJ2-7, the V gene TRBV28, with TRBD1 matching over 12 bases. This sequence was found in a boy in the first two years of life with acute myeloid leukemia, due to receive a stem cell transplant. This sample comprised PBMCs, obtained before TCRalphabeta/CD19-depleted stem cell transplant. In DNA, the CDR3 is TGTGCCAGCAGTTTCAAATTGGGGACAGGGGGCGCGATCACCTACGAGCAGTACTTC. Its translation is CASSFKLGTGGAITYEQYF.